The present TCR beta chain was sequenced within a study of shared clonotypes between healthy human individuals. The sorted-subset replicate PCRs were given about 200 ng DNA, which is some 29,000 T cell genomes. Some clones are missing from TCRdb's copy, which holds only in-frame ones; the method was immunoSEQ multiplex PCR. The sample includes approximately 1.5 million clones, approximately 98.5% of them seen just once. Study findings and constraints: Collection of samples was limited to blood; tissue repertoires likely differ.

V shed 4 bases and J shed 4 bases, with 8 bases lying between them. From germline, CDR1 is MDHEN and CDR2 SYDVKM. The length of the CDR3 is 14 residues. As for this clone: Antigen: not known.

This receptor was identified in a man younger than 45 in good health. The gene calls are TRBV28 and TRBJ2-6; no firm D call. The sequenced sample was naive CD4+ T cells sorted from blood. Indicated subset: CD45RA+ positively selected. The CDR3 reads CASSSSRGANVLTF. CDR3 sequence (DNA): TGTGCCAGCAGTTCCAGTAGGGGGGCCAACGTCCTGACTTTC.